The clone carrying this T cell receptor (beta chain) showed up many times. Antigen: not known. CDR3 size: 15 residues. V lost 0 bases and J 0 bases, leaving 10 bases between the germline ends. CDR1 and CDR2 (germline): SGHRS, YFSETQ. The data were taken from a study of T cells in Graves' hyperthyroidism and ophthalmopathy. Study-level points and caveats: Most thyroid clonotypes expanded above 0.001 appeared in blood too.

Amplified regions were TCR beta CDR3 sequences from RNA transcripts. With the HTBI primer set, the TCR CDR3 went through a first round of RT-PCR. TCRdb re-derived calls from the multiplex PCR reads in MiXCR, one entry per CDR3 protein. The table includes around 600,000 distinct CDR3 sequences, roughly 14% detected once. Sample: blood. The sequence came from a woman aged 50 to 60 with Graves' ophthalmopathy. The chain employs TRBV5-1 and TRBJ2-7; D unclear. The DNA of the CDR3 is TGCGCCAGCAGCTTGGAGACGCTCCTCTCCTACGAGCAGTACTTC. It specifies CASSLETLLSYEQYF.